These 10 T cell receptor beta chains were sequenced from one sample in a study of tumor and adjacent non-tumor tissue in lung cancer. This sample's RNA came from whole unsorted tissue. TCRbeta libraries were built with three rounds of nested PCR, modified from ARM-PCR. TCRdb analysed the multiplex PCR reads with MiXCR anew, one entry per CDR3 protein. The table has 100,000 to 120,000 distinct CDR3 sequences, 84% seen once. Sample: lung tumor tissue. The receptors originated from an older man with non-small cell lung cancer.

This clonotype was recorded a few times. A read error may explain this, as a much larger clone is one base away. This chain connects TRBV29-1 to TRBJ1-2, with TRBD1 matching over 7 bases. CDR1 SQVTM and CDR2 ANQGSEA come from the germline V gene. CDR3 length equals 13 residues. The CDR3 bases are TGCAACGCCGAGACAGGGTTGGGATATGGCTACACCTTC. Translation gives CNAETGLGYGYTF. The full variable domain, its missing parts supplied by reference TRBV29-1 and TRBJ1-2, is SAVISQKPSRDICQRGTSLTIQCQVDSQVTMMFWYRQQPGQSLTLIATANQGSEATYESGFVIDKFPISRPNLTFSTLTVSNMSPEDSSIYLCNAETGLGYGYTFGSGTRLTVV.

The chain combines TRBV29-1 with TRBJ2-5; D gene unclear. The CDR3 is 12 amino acids. The germline CDR1 and CDR2 sequences are SQVTM and ANQGSEA. V was clipped by 1 base and J by 4 bases, with 7 bases between them. The CDR3 reads CSVEVEVETQYF. Written as DNA, the CDR3 is TGCAGCGTTGAAGTCGAGGTAGAGACCCAGTACTTC. The variable domain in full, completed from reference TRBV29-1 and TRBJ2-5, reads SAVISQKPSRDICQRGTSLTIQCQVDSQVTMMFWYRQQPGQSLTLIATANQGSEATYESGFVIDKFPISRPNLTFSTLTVSNMSPEDSSIYLCSVEVEVETQYFGPGTRLLVL.

To note about this clonotype: A junction end diverges from the germline sequence, so it may reflect a read error. The V gene is TRBV6-6, the J gene TRBJ2-7; unclear D gene. The CDR3 spans 14 residues. Germline V gene data show CDR1 as MNHNY and CDR2 as SVGAGI (reference sequence). The CDR3 DNA sequence: TGTACCAGTGGTTACGGCGGCCTTCCCTACGAGCAGTACTTC. This encodes CTSGYGGLPYEQYF.

A note on this clonotype: This CDR3 fails to terminate in the conserved phenylalanine or tryptophan, so it likely reflects a read error. The V and J genes are TRBV6-2 or TRBV6-3 and TRBJ2-7; 7 nucleotides agree with TRBD2. Looked up from germline, CDR1 is MNHEY and CDR2 is SVGEGT. This CDR3 has 17 residues. In DNA form, the CDR3 reads TGTTCCAGCAGTTCCCCCTGGCTAGCGGAGACCCCCTACGAGCAGTACTCC. Translation gives CSSSSPWLAETPYEQYS.

In the case of this clonotype: A much larger clone is a single base away; this may be a read error. CDR3 in amino acids: CATSRGGQGARDYTF. In nucleotides, the CDR3 is TGTGCCACCAGCAGGGGAGGACAGGGGGCTAGAGACTACACCTTC. This rearrangement joins TRBV15 to TRBJ1-2, with 11 bases identical to TRBD1. The CDR3 runs to 15 residues. In germline, CDR1 is LNHNV, CDR2 YYDKDF (reference sequence). The J segment lost 10 bases and the V segment lost 3 bases, leaving 10 bases of the junction unmatched.

The table lists this clonotype with many counts. In nucleotides, the CDR3 is TGTGCCAGCAGCCTCCTCTACGGACAGGGTGGAGGGAATGAGCAGTTCTTC. It is translated as CASSLLYGQGGGNEQFF. This chain uses TRBV14 with TRBJ2-1; 8 nucleotides align to TRBD1. Trimming removed 4 bases from V and 7 bases from J; junction bases left unmatched: 15. Germline V gene data show CDR1 as SGHDN and CDR2 as FVKESK. The CDR3 consists of 17 residues.

Turning to this clonotype: A much larger clone lies one base from this, so it may be a read error. CDR3 DNA: TGTGCCAGCAGTCCCCGAGACGGACAAAACTACGAGAAGTACTTC. It encodes CASSPRDGQNYEKYF. This rearrangement joins TRBV28 to TRBJ2-7, with a weak D call TRBD1 (5 bases). Germline CDR1 and CDR2: MDHEN and SYDVKM. The CDR3 consists of 15 residues.

The V gene is TRBV11-2, the J gene TRBJ2-2; the D gene is possibly TRBD1 (6 bases). The germline V and J ends were trimmed by 5 bases and 6 bases, with 13 bases remaining between them. The CDR3 is 14 residues long. Germline CDR1 is SGHAT and CDR2 is FQNNGV. CDR3 amino acids: CASSQDSRSGELFF. CDR3 bases: TGTGCCAGCAGCCAGGACAGTCGATCCGGGGAGCTGTTTTTT.

As for this clonotype: One junction end disagrees with the germline gene, perhaps due to a read error. This chain links TRBV11-2 with TRBJ2-3; 7 bases agree with TRBD1. The J call may be incorrect, as the DNA end agrees better with TRBJ1-5. The CDR3 extends over 14 amino acids. CDR1 is SGHAT, CDR2 FQNNGV, per germline. The DNA for the CDR3 is TGTGCCAGTAGCTCACAGGGGTTCTCAGATACACAGCATTTT. Amino acids: CASSSQGFSDTQHF.

This clonotype came up a few times. This rearrangement joins TRBV7-9 to TRBJ2-1; D may be TRBD2 (6 bases). The germline V gene has CDR1 SEHNR and CDR2 FQNEAQ (reference sequence). The V and J ends lost 5 bases and 8 bases respectively, with 22 bases between them. The CDR3 loop spans 16 amino acids. CDR3 loop: CASSALARLKSDEQFF. CDR3 in DNA: TGTGCCAGCAGCGCCCTAGCGAGGCTAAAATCAGATGAGCAGTTCTTC.